A single sample is the source of the 26 T cell receptor beta chains below, sequenced in a study of blood T cell repertoires in COVID-19. Only in-frame clones appear in the TCRdb table, and some are missing; sequencing was by immunoSEQ multiplex PCR. The profile shows 250,000 to 350,000 clones, 86% of them singletons. Sequencing input: peripheral blood. The source of these receptors is a young woman with active or convalescent COVID-19.

The rearrangement links TRBV7-2 to TRBJ2-2; 8 nucleotides align to TRBD2. Germline lookup yields CDR1 SGHTA and CDR2 FQGNSA. V lost 3 bases, J lost 4 bases, and 7 bases stayed unmatched. The CDR3 loop spans 16 amino acids. In nucleotides, the CDR3 is TGTGCCAGCAGCTTCAGCGGGGGTGGACCCACCGGGGAGCTGTTTTTT. The encoded protein is CASSFSGGGPTGELFF.

The chain carries TRBV19 and TRBJ1-5; D call uncertain. The germline V gene has CDR1 LNHDA and CDR2 SQIVND (reference sequence). The CDR3 covers 13 residues. V shed 3 bases and J shed 3 bases, with 6 bases lying between them. The CDR3 nucleotides are TGTGCCAGTAGTATCACACCCAATCAGCCCCAGCATTTT. This encodes CASSITPNQPQHF.

CDR3 sequence (DNA): TGTGCCAGCAGAGGGGACAGGGTGGCGCAGTACTTC. Protein sequence: CASRGDRVAQYF. The V call is TRBV27, the J call TRBJ2-7; 9 nucleotides match TRBD1. Germline assignment: CDR1 MNHEY and CDR2 SMNVEV (reference sequence). V trimming: 6 bases; J trimming: 9 bases; junction bases outside the gene matches: 6. The CDR3 consists of 12 residues.

This clone has just a few counts. The chain uses TRBV15 and TRBJ1-6; no clear D. Germline V lookup: CDR1 LNHNV, CDR2 YYDKDF (reference sequence). The V end lost 1 base, the J end lost 5 bases, and 9 bases lay between the germline ends. This CDR3 is 15 amino acids long. CDR3 in amino acids: CATSRGHTNNSPLHF. The CDR3 DNA reads TGTGCCACCAGCAGAGGACACACAAATAATTCACCCCTCCACTTT.

The chain uses TRBV29-1 and TRBJ2-3, with TRBD2 matching 12 bases. The CDR3 spans 16 residues. From germline, CDR1 is SQVTM and CDR2 ANQGSEA. J gave up 4 bases and V 4 bases, and 9 bases lay outside the gene matches. DNA for the CDR3: TGCAGCGTTGGTGGATCGACTAGCGGGGGCGCAGATACGCAGTATTTT. This gives the protein CSVGGSTSGGADTQYF.

The V and J genes are TRBV4-2 and TRBJ2-1; 9 bases line up with TRBD2. The CDR3 is 14 residues long. J gave up 7 bases and V 3 bases, and 4 bases lay outside the gene matches. Per the germline V gene, CDR1 is LGHNA and CDR2 is YNFKEQ. Written as DNA, the CDR3 is TGTGCCAGCAGCCAGAATAGCGGGGGAAATGAGCAGTTCTTC. This gives the protein CASSQNSGGNEQFF.

The J gene is TRBJ1-2, the V gene TRBV5-6; possibly TRBD1 for D (6 bases). The germline CDR1 and CDR2 sequences are SGHDT and YYEEEE. V was shortened by 7 bases and J by 2 bases, with 9 bases between the two germline ends. The CDR3 runs to 12 residues. The CDR3 DNA reads as TGTGCCAGCTCTACAGGGAACTATGGCTACACCTTC. Translation gives CASSTGNYGYTF. Based on the CDR3 plus reference TRBV5-6 and TRBJ1-2, the full variable domain is DAGVTQSPTHLIKTRGQQVTLRCSPKSGHDTVSWYQQALGQGPQFIFQYYEEEERQRGNFPDRFSGHQFPNYSSELNVNALLLGDSALYLCASSTGNYGYTFGSGTRLTVV.

The rearrangement links TRBV2 to TRBJ1-1, with D uncertain. The V end was cut by 7 bases, the J end by 6 bases, with 9 bases between. This CDR3 has 11 amino acids. Germline-derived CDR1 and CDR2 are SNHLY and FYNNEI. The CDR3 region has the DNA TGTGCCAGCATGGCGGGCGCTGAAGCTTTCTTT. Protein sequence: CASMAGAEAFF. Looking up the rest from reference TRBV2 and TRBJ1-1 gives the full variable domain: EPEVTQTPSHQVTQMGQEVILRCVPISNHLYFYWYRQILGQKVEFLVSFYNNEISEKSEIFDDQFSVERPDGSNFTLKIRSTKLEDSAMYFCASMAGAEAFFGQGTRLTVV.

This chain uses TRBV3-1 (or the pseudogene TRBV3-2) with TRBJ1-2; tentative D call: TRBD1 (6 bases). The CDR3 length is 17 residues. Germline V gives CDR1 LGHDT, CDR2 YNNKEL (reference sequence). V was clipped by 4 bases and J by 1 base, with 19 bases between them. CDR3 in amino acids: CASSPTLDRRHNYGYTF. The DNA of the CDR3 is TGTGCCAGCAGCCCCACCCTCGACAGGAGACATAACTATGGCTACACCTTC.

The chain uses TRBV15 and TRBJ2-7, with 7 nucleotides matching TRBD2. Trimming removed 0 bases from V and 2 bases from J; junction bases left unmatched: 4. Germline values: CDR1 LNHNV, CDR2 YYDKDF (reference sequence). The CDR3 consists of 15 residues. CDR3 coding DNA: TGTGCCACCAGCAGAGATCGTGCGGGGGCCTACGAGCAGTACTTC. Its translation is CATSRDRAGAYEQYF.

The rearrangement links TRBV19 to TRBJ1-1; 9 bases line up with TRBD1. Trimming removed 6 bases from V and 7 bases from J; junction bases left unmatched: 9. Germline CDR1 and CDR2: LNHDA and SQIVND (reference sequence). This CDR3 has 14 amino acids. CDR3 region: CASRKDRGVGEAFF. CDR3 DNA sequence: TGTGCCAGTAGGAAGGACAGGGGAGTTGGTGAAGCTTTCTTT.

The chain combines TRBV19 with TRBJ1-2; no firm D call. V lost 8 bases to trimming and J lost 0 bases, with 10 bases between them. This CDR3 is built from 13 residues. Germline V gene lookup returns CDR1 LNHDA and CDR2 SQIVND (reference sequence). Here the CDR3 DNA reads TGTGCCAGTGGTAGTGCAGCTAACTATGGCTACACCTTC. Translating it yields CASGSAANYGYTF.

This chain uses TRBV4-2 with TRBJ1-1, with no clear D. Germline V gene data show CDR1 as LGHNA and CDR2 as YNFKEQ. This CDR3 has 15 amino acids. Trimming cost V 4 bases and J 2 bases, with 14 bases left between them. The CDR3 nucleotides read TGTGCCAGCAGCCCGAGAGGGAGTTTTAACACTGAAGCTTTCTTT. Its protein is CASSPRGSFNTEAFF.

The V and J genes are TRBV19 and TRBJ1-2; TRBD1 matches 9 bases. The germline CDR1 and CDR2 sequences are LNHDA and SQIVND (reference sequence). The CDR3 is 15 residues long. The trim removed 8 bases at V and 3 bases at J, leaving 10 bases unmatched. CDR3 coding DNA: TGTGCCAGTCAAACACAGGGGGCGTCCCACTATGGCTACACCTTC. The encoded protein is CASQTQGASHYGYTF.

CDR3 sequence reads: CASSRGLAGNEQFF. CDR3 bases: TGCGCCAGCAGCCGGGGACTAGCTGGCAATGAGCAGTTCTTC. This chain links TRBV5-1 with TRBJ2-1, with 9 bases that match TRBD2. The J segment lost 6 bases and the V segment lost 4 bases, leaving 5 bases of the junction unmatched. The V gene's germline CDR1 is SGHRS and CDR2 YFSETQ. The CDR3 sequence is 14 residues long.

The rearrangement uses TRBV6-2 or TRBV6-3 and TRBJ1-1; D is undetermined. CDR1 is MNHEY and CDR2 is SVGEGT in the germline V gene. The CDR3 is 15 amino acids. V lost 2 bases to trimming and J lost 4 bases, with 14 bases between them. CDR3 in DNA: TGTGCCAGCAGTTACGCGTCCACAGTGGGCACTGAAGCTTTCTTT. It specifies CASSYASTVGTEAFF.

This chain uses TRBV29-1 with TRBJ2-2, with a weak D call TRBD1 (5 bases). The CDR3 contains 14 residues. With 1 base removed from V and 2 bases from J, the gap between germline ends came to 8 bases. CDR1 is SQVTM and CDR2 is ANQGSEA in the germline V gene. The CDR3 DNA reads as TGCAGCGTTGAAGGCGGACACAACACCGGGGAGCTGTTTTTT. Amino acids: CSVEGGHNTGELFF.

V and J are TRBV28 and TRBJ2-1; D might be TRBD2 (5 bases). The CDR3 consists of 14 residues. From germline, CDR1 is MDHEN and CDR2 SYDVKM. Trimming stripped 3 bases from V and 3 bases from J, with 9 bases between. In DNA form, the CDR3 reads TGTGCCAGCAGTTTGAGGGCCTACTACAATGAGCAGTTCTTC. Protein: CASSLRAYYNEQFF.

This clone was seen just once. The chain combines TRBV30 with TRBJ1-2; 7 bases line up with TRBD1. After removal of 6 bases from V and 4 bases from J, the junction contained 5 bases not matched to a gene. CDR3 size: 12 residues. Germline V gene data show CDR1 as GTSNPN and CDR2 as SVGIG (reference sequence). CDR3 nucleotides: TGTGCCTGCTCAAGGGGGCGCTATGGCTACACCTTC. Protein sequence: CACSRGRYGYTF.

This clone came up once. The genes are TRBV28 and TRBJ1-2, with TRBD1 matching over 8 bases. This CDR3 has 16 amino acids. Germline V gene sequence: CDR1 MDHEN, CDR2 SYDVKM. V lost 8 bases to trimming and J lost 4 bases; unmatched junction nucleotides: 15. The chain's CDR3 is CASLLRVAGGIYGYTF. CDR3 in DNA: TGTGCCAGCCTTTTAAGGGTGGCAGGGGGCATCTATGGCTACACCTTC.

The V gene is TRBV6-5, the J gene TRBJ1-1; D not certain. The CDR3 totals 12 residues. Trimming took off 4 bases at V and 8 bases at J, with 11 bases between the two ends. The germline V gene encodes CDR1 MNHEY and CDR2 SVGAGI. The CDR3 DNA is TGTGCCAGCAGTTGGCTAGGGAGAGAAGCTTTCTTT. Amino acids: CASSWLGREAFF.

This clone was seen more than once but under ten times. The J gene is TRBJ1-2, the V gene TRBV9, with 8 bases fitting TRBD1. This CDR3 has 14 amino acids. In germline, CDR1 is SGDLS, CDR2 YYNGEE. V shed 4 bases and J 3 bases; nucleotides not matched to a gene: 5. For the CDR3, the DNA is TGTGCCAGCAGCCCGGACAGGGATCACTATGGCTACACCTTC. Translating gives CASSPDRDHYGYTF.

This chain joins TRBV5-5 and TRBJ2-5; 8 nucleotides agree with TRBD1. The CDR3 spans 16 residues. Germline values: CDR1 SGHKS, CDR2 YYEKEE (reference sequence). The V segment lost 4 bases and the J segment 0 bases; nucleotides outside the gene matches: 8. Here the CDR3 DNA reads TGTGCCAGCAGCGGAGGGACAGGAAGGTACCAAGAGACCCAGTACTTC. Its translation: CASSGGTGRYQETQYF.

The rearrangement uses TRBV5-1 and TRBJ1-1; maybe TRBD1 (5 bases). V was cut by 4 bases and J by 10 bases, with 20 bases left in between. Per the germline V gene, CDR1 is SGHRS and CDR2 is YFSETQ. This CDR3 spans 14 amino acids. The CDR3 loop reads CASSLVGGSTRAFF. The CDR3 DNA is TGCGCCAGCAGCCTGGTCGGGGGTTCAACGAGAGCTTTCTTT.

The chain links TRBV7-2 to TRBJ1-1; no definite D call. Germline V gene data show CDR1 as SGHTA and CDR2 as FQGNSA. Trimming took off 1 base at V and 4 bases at J, with 16 bases between the two ends. The CDR3 is 16 amino acids. CDR3 in DNA: TGTGCCAGCAGCTTAGTCGGCGTGGGAGCGGGCACTGAAGCTTTCTTT. Translating it yields CASSLVGVGAGTEAFF. The whole variable domain, filled in from reference TRBV7-2 and TRBJ1-1, reads GAGVSQSPSNKVTEKGKDVELRCDPISGHTALYWYRQSLGQGLEFLIYFQGNSAPDKSGLPSDRFSAERTGGSVSTLTIQRTQQEDSAVYLCASSLVGVGAGTEAFFGQGTRLTVV.

J is TRBJ1-3 and V is TRBV9; 8 bases agree with TRBD1. Germline CDR1 and CDR2: SGDLS and YYNGEE. The CDR3 contains 16 residues. Trimming cost V 4 bases and J 0 bases; bases outside gene matches: 6. The CDR3 DNA follows: TGTGCCAGCAGCCGGACAGGGTCAAGCTCTGGAAACACCATATATTTT. This sequence encodes CASSRTGSSSGNTIYF.